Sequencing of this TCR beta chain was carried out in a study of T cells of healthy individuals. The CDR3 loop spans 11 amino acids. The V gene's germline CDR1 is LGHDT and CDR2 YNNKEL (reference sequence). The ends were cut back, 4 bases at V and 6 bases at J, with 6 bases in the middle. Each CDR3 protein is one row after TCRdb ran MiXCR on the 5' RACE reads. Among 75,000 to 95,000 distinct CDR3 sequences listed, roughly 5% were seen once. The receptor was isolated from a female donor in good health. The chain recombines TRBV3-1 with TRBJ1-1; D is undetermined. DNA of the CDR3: TGTGCCAGCAGCCCGGGTGCTGAAGCTTTCTTT. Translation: CASSPGAEAFF. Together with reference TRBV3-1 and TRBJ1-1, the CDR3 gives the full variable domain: DTAVSQTPKYLVTQMGNDKSIKCEQNLGHDTMYWYKQDSKKFLKIMFSYNNKELIINETVPNRFSPKSPDKAHLNLHINSLELGDSAVYFCASSPGAEAFFGQGTRLTVV.